This is a list of T cell receptor beta chains from one sample in a study of T-cell reconstitution after alpha-beta-depleted transplantation in children. TCRdb reprocessed the PCR reads via MiXCR and lists one record per CDR3 protein. The sample shows more than 90,000 distinct CDR3 sequences, 7% to 9% of them seen only once. The sample in question was PBMCs from the stem cell graft donor, obtained from the stem cell graft. The source is a human donor who donated a stem cell graft to a child with congenital amegakaryocytic thrombocytopenia. Both conserved end residues are part of each CDR3. A D gene is named only where the DNA matches it firmly. Some rows mark clone size as missing; the rest say once, few, many or name a class of expanded clone.

CDR3 protein,CDR3 DNA,V gene,D gene,J gene,clone size
CASSQGTRNEKLFF,TGTGCCAGCAGCCAGGGGACGCGTAATGAAAAACTGTTTTTT,TRBV27,NA,TRBJ1-4,many
CASSAGQGRETQYF,TGCGCCAGCAGCGCTGGACAGGGCAGGGAGACCCAGTACTTC,TRBV5-1,TRBD1,TRBJ2-5,many
CASSYSRAGTSSF,TGTGCCAGCAGTTACTCCCGGGCCGGGACTAGTTCCTTC,TRBV6-2/TRBV6-3,TRBD2,TRBJ2-5,many
CASSLWENSYNEQFF,TGTGCCAGCAGTTTATGGGAGAACTCCTACAATGAGCAGTTCTTC,TRBV12-3/TRBV12-4,NA,TRBJ2-1,many
CSARQTGIHEQYF,TGCAGTGCTAGGCAGACAGGGATCCACGAGCAGTACTTC,TRBV20-1,TRBD1,TRBJ2-7,many
CASSLDVETQYF,TGTGCCAGCAGCTTGGACGTCGAGACCCAGTACTTC,TRBV5-5,NA,TRBJ2-5,many
CASTRSGRETQYF,TGTGCCAGCACGAGAAGTGGCCGCGAGACCCAGTACTTC,TRBV6-6,NA,TRBJ2-5,many
CASSLTGDPYEQYF,TGTGCCAGCAGCCTGACAGGAGACCCCTACGAGCAGTACTTC,TRBV2,NA,TRBJ2-7,NA
CASSLGLAGVYTQYF,TGTGCCAGCAGCTTAGGCCTAGCGGGAGTTTATACGCAGTATTTT,TRBV7-7,TRBD2,TRBJ2-3,many
CASSLGTDSDEQYF,TGCGCCAGCAGCTTGGGGACGGATTCGGACGAGCAGTACTTC,TRBV5-1,NA,TRBJ2-7,many
CSARDGTAPMSTNEKLFF,TGCAGTGCTAGAGATGGAACAGCGCCTATGTCAACTAATGAAAAACTGTTTTTT,TRBV20-1,NA,TRBJ1-4,many
CSASTESYNYGYTF,TGCAGTGCTTCGACAGAATCTTATAACTATGGCTACACCTTC,TRBV20-1,NA,TRBJ1-2,many
CASSLRSVSYEQYF,TGCGCCAGCAGCTTGCGGTCAGTATCCTACGAGCAGTACTTC,TRBV5-1,NA,TRBJ2-7,many
CASSLVVGSYNEQFF,TGCGCCAGCAGCTTGGTGGTCGGCTCCTACAATGAGCAGTTCTTC,TRBV5-1,NA,TRBJ2-1,many
CASSYSSRRQLSSYNEQFF,TGTGCCAGCAGTTACTCTAGTCGGAGGCAGTTAAGCTCCTACAATGAGCAGTTCTTC,TRBV6-2/TRBV6-3,NA,TRBJ2-1,many
CATSETETTYNEQFF,TGTGCCACCAGTGAGACGGAGACCACCTACAATGAGCAGTTCTTC,TRBV24-1,NA,TRBJ2-1,many
CSAPRLAGGTGADTQYF,TGCAGTGCTCCACGACTAGCGGGAGGTACAGGGGCAGATACGCAGTATTTT,TRBV20-1,TRBD2,TRBJ2-3,NA
CASSQSSDVEQYF,TGTGCCAGCAGCCAATCCTCGGATGTGGAGCAGTACTTC,TRBV4-2,NA,TRBJ2-7,many
CASSQDRGGRAFF,TGTGCCAGCAGCCAAGACCGGGGGGGACGAGCTTTCTTT,TRBV3-1,NA,TRBJ1-1,many
CSALGGEETQYF,TGCAGTGCACTGGGGGGGGAAGAGACCCAGTACTTC,TRBV20-1,TRBD2,TRBJ2-5,many
CASSYSRAGGADTQYF,TGTGCCAGCAGTTACTCGAGGGCGGGGGGAGCAGATACGCAGTATTTT,TRBV6-5,TRBD2,TRBJ2-3,many
CASSFSLTDTQYF,TGCGCCAGCAGCTTCTCCCTCACAGATACGCAGTATTTT,TRBV5-1,NA,TRBJ2-3,many
CASSPQDSPYEQYF,TGTGCCAGCAGCCCCCAGGACAGTCCCTACGAGCAGTACTTC,TRBV7-9,NA,TRBJ2-7,NA
CASSDRSLGYNEQFF,TGTGCCAGCAGCGACAGGTCCTTGGGGTACAATGAGCAGTTCTTC,TRBV7-9,NA,TRBJ2-1,many
CASRSTGGAGEAFF,TGTGCCAGCAGATCTACAGGGGGCGCGGGTGAAGCTTTCTTT,TRBV4-2,TRBD1,TRBJ1-1,many
CSARPPTGSDYGYTF,TGCAGTGCTAGACCTCCAACAGGGTCGGACTATGGCTACACCTTC,TRBV20-1,NA,TRBJ1-2,many
CASSLGERVLF,TGTGCCAGCAGCTTGGGTGAAAGGGTTCTCTTC,TRBV7-2,NA,TRBJ2-7,many
CSAYGGRISDTQYF,TGCAGTGCTTACGGGGGGCGCATCTCAGATACGCAGTATTTT,TRBV20-1,NA,TRBJ2-3,many
CASSEDRVFLFF,TGTGCCAGCAGTGAGGACAGGGTTTTTCTGTTTTTT,TRBV28,TRBD1,TRBJ2-2,many